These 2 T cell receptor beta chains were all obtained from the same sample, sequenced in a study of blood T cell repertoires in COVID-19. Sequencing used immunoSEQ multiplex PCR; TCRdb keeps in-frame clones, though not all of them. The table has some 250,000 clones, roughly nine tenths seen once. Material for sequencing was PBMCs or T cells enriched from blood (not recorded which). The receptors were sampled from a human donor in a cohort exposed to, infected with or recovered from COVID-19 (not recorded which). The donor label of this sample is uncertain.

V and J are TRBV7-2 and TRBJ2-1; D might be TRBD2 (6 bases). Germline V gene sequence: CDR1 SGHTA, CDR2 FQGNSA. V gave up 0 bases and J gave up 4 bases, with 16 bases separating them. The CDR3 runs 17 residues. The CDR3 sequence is CASSLAYGGAGYNEQFF. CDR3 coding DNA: TGTGCCAGCAGCTTAGCGTACGGTGGGGCGGGGTACAATGAGCAGTTCTTC.

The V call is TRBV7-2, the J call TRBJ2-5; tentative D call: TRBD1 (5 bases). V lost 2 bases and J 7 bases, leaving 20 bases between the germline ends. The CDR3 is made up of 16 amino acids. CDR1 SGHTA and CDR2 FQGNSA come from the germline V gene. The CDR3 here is CASSLYIRGPKGTQYF. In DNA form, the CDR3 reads TGTGCCAGCAGCTTATACATAAGGGGCCCCAAAGGGACCCAGTACTTC.